The 26 T cell receptor beta chains reported below all come from one sample, sequenced in a study of T cells in Graves' hyperthyroidism and ophthalmopathy. TCR beta CDR3 regions were amplified from RNA. Researchers ran a first-round RT-PCR on the TCR CDR3 using the HTBI primer set. In TCRdb, the multiplex PCR reads were re-called with MiXCR into one record per CDR3 protein. The sample contains fewer than 450,000 distinct CDR3 sequences, about 14% of which appear only once. Sequencing used blood. All receptors come from a man over 45 with Graves' ophthalmopathy.

In this sample, this clonotype turned up a few times. The gene calls are TRBV9 and TRBJ2-7; TRBD1 agrees at 9 bases. The V segment lost 3 bases and the J segment 2 bases; nucleotides outside the gene matches: 3. Germline assignment: CDR1 SGDLS and CDR2 YYNGEE. The CDR3 loop spans 14 amino acids. The CDR3: CASSGGQGPYEQYF. The CDR3 DNA follows: TGTGCCAGCAGCGGGGGACAGGGTCCCTACGAGCAGTACTTC.

In its sample, this clonotype was seen many times. The rearrangement uses TRBV7-9 and TRBJ2-7; no firm D call. This CDR3 spans 17 amino acids. Germline V gene data show CDR1 as SEHNR and CDR2 as FQNEAQ (reference sequence). V was pared by 5 bases and J by 4 bases, with 24 bases between. CDR3 nucleotide sequence: TGTGCCAGCAGCCAGACTGCCCACAATTCCGTCAAGTACGAGCAGTACTTC. Its protein is CASSQTAHNSVKYEQYF.

Ten or more counts support this clonotype. The rearrangement joins TRBV29-1 to TRBJ2-7; D gene unclear. The CDR3 runs to 12 residues. The V gene's germline CDR1 is SQVTM and CDR2 ANQGSEA. Trimming stripped 2 bases from V and 6 bases from J, with 11 bases between. The CDR3 spells CSVETASGEQYF. CDR3 DNA: TGCAGCGTTGAAACAGCGTCGGGCGAGCAGTACTTC.

In regard to this clonotype: One base away lies a much larger clone, so this may be a sequencing read error. The chain couples TRBV20-1 to TRBJ2-7; 7 bases are a match to TRBD1. Germline assignment: CDR1 DFQATT and CDR2 SNEGSKA (reference sequence). This CDR3 contains 13 residues. The CDR3 loop reads CSAPTGVLGEQSF. The CDR3 DNA reads TGCAGTGCCCCTACAGGGGTCTTGGGCGAGCAGTCCTTC.

This clonotype was seen at least ten times. The chain employs TRBV20-1 and TRBJ1-1; D remains ambiguous. V lost 5 bases to trimming and J lost 1 base, with 8 bases between them. Germline V gene data show CDR1 as DFQATT and CDR2 as SNEGSKA (reference sequence). This CDR3 contains 12 residues. DNA for the CDR3: TGCAGTGCTCACAAGAAGAACACTGAAGCTTTCTTT. Its translation: CSAHKKNTEAFF.

This clonotype was observed many times. The V gene is TRBV3-1, the J gene TRBJ1-3, with D maybe TRBD1 (6 bases). The germline V gene encodes CDR1 LGHDT and CDR2 YNNKEL (reference sequence). The CDR3 runs 18 residues. The V and J ends lost 4 bases and 0 bases respectively, with 19 bases between them. CDR3 sequence reads: CASSLQGSLHYSGNTIYF. In nucleotides, the CDR3 is TGTGCCAGCAGCCTACAGGGTAGTCTGCACTACTCTGGAAACACCATATATTTT.

This clonotype was seen only a few times. The CDR3 reads CATSEFERNEQFF. The CDR3 DNA reads TGTGCCACCAGTGAATTCGAGCGCAATGAGCAGTTCTTC. The chain links TRBV24-1 to TRBJ2-1; D uncertain. The CDR3 is 13 amino acids. CDR1 and CDR2 (germline): KGHDR, SFDVKD. Trimming shortened V by 4 bases and J by 6 bases, and 9 bases separated the two germline ends.

The V call is TRBV19, the J call TRBJ1-4, with D possibly being TRBD1 (5 bases). Germline CDR1 and CDR2: LNHDA and SQIVND (reference sequence). The CDR3 runs to 14 residues. Trimming pared 6 bases from V and 4 bases from J, leaving 12 bases between. This CDR3 is CASSMRGFNEKLFF. CDR3 DNA sequence: TGTGCCAGTAGCATGAGGGGATTTAATGAAAAACTGTTTTTT.

The table lists this clonotype with many counts. This chain joins TRBV5-1 and TRBJ1-5, with D unresolved. Germline V lookup: CDR1 SGHRS, CDR2 YFSETQ. Trimming shortened V by 0 bases and J by 0 bases, and 7 bases separated the two germline ends. The length of the CDR3 is 15 residues. CDR3 bases: TGCGCCAGCAGCTTGGAGGGTCTTAGCAATCAGCCCCAGCATTTT. Translated: CASSLEGLSNQPQHF. Variable domain in full (rest from reference TRBV5-1 and TRBJ1-5): KAGVTQTPRYLIKTRGQQVTLSCSPISGHRSVSWYQQTPGQGLQFLFEYFSETQRNKGNFPGRFSGRQFSNSRSEMNVSTLELGDSALYLCASSLEGLSNQPQHFGDGTRLSIL.

In its sample, this clonotype was seen many times. The chain joins TRBV28 to TRBJ2-7; D call uncertain. The V gene lost 8 bases and the J gene lost 4 bases, with 21 bases spanning the gap. Germline V gives CDR1 MDHEN, CDR2 SYDVKM. This CDR3 is built from 15 residues. CDR3 nucleotide sequence: TGTGCCAGCCCCCCGGGCAGAGCAACTCCTTACGAGCAGTACTTC. This translates into CASPPGRATPYEQYF.

At least ten counts were recorded for this clonotype. This rearrangement joins TRBV7-9 to TRBJ2-3; TRBD2 aligns across 7 bases. Trimming cost V 5 bases and J 4 bases; bases outside gene matches: 0. CDR1 is SEHNR, CDR2 FQNEAQ, per germline (reference sequence). The CDR3 contains 12 residues. In nucleotides, the CDR3 is TGTGCCAGCAGCCGGGGGGCAGATACGCAGTATTTT. This gives the protein CASSRGADTQYF.

This clonotype was recorded many times. The rearrangement joins TRBV10-3 to TRBJ2-6; D is perhaps TRBD1 or TRBD2 (5 bases each). In germline, CDR1 is ENHRY, CDR2 SYGVKD. The CDR3 covers 16 residues. Trimming left V 8 bases short and J 0 bases short, with 14 bases between. CDR3 residues: CAIQRDRDSGANVLTF. The DNA of the CDR3 is TGTGCCATCCAACGGGACCGAGACTCTGGGGCCAACGTCCTGACTTTC.

Only a few counts were recorded for this clonotype. This rearrangement joins TRBV6-1 to TRBJ1-3; D gene uncertain. Looked up from germline, CDR1 is MNHNS and CDR2 is SASEGT. The V end was cut by 1 base, the J end by 0 bases, with 7 bases between. The CDR3 has 15 residues. CDR3 DNA sequence: TGTGCCAGCAGTGAAGTTTCTGCCTCTGGAAACACCATATATTTT. Translation gives CASSEVSASGNTIYF.

This clonotype was observed many times. The chain couples TRBV7-9 to TRBJ2-7; no definite D call. V lost 5 bases and J lost 2, with 13 bases in between. CDR1 is SEHNR, CDR2 FQNEAQ, per germline (reference sequence). The CDR3 length is 14 residues. The CDR3 spells CASSHPTPPYEQYF. In nucleotides, the CDR3 is TGTGCCAGCAGCCACCCGACTCCCCCCTACGAGCAGTACTTC.

This clonotype was counted between two and nine times. The gene calls are TRBV28 and TRBJ1-3; D not resolved. The germline V gene encodes CDR1 MDHEN and CDR2 SYDVKM. CDR3 length: 15 residues. V shed 3 bases and J shed 4 bases, with 13 bases lying between them. CDR3 sequence: CASSLPQVSGNTIYF. DNA for the CDR3: TGTGCCAGCAGTTTGCCCCAGGTGTCGGGAAACACCATATATTTT.

This clonotype was found many times. This chain connects TRBV12-3 or TRBV12-4 to TRBJ2-2; the D gene is possibly TRBD2 (5 bases). Trimming stripped 6 bases from V and 7 bases from J, with 12 bases between. The CDR3 is 13 amino acids. The CDR3 loop reads CASRNLAYGELFF. The CDR3 DNA reads as TGTGCCAGCAGGAACTTAGCGTACGGGGAGCTGTTTTTT.

There are a few counts of this clonotype. The chain couples TRBV18 to TRBJ2-5; D might be TRBD2 (6 bases). The germline V gene encodes CDR1 KGHSH and CDR2 LQKENI. With 2 bases removed from V and 4 bases from J, the gap between germline ends came to 14 bases. The CDR3 is 15 amino acids. The CDR3 loop is CASSPALLASETQYF. DNA for the CDR3: TGTGCCAGCTCACCAGCCCTTCTAGCGTCAGAGACCCAGTACTTC.

The sample holds a few counts of this clonotype. The rearrangement links TRBV5-1 to TRBJ2-5; D is possibly TRBD1 (5 bases). The length of the CDR3 is 14 residues. Per germline, CDR1 SGHRS and CDR2 YFSETQ. V gave up 4 bases and J gave up 2 bases, with 12 bases separating them. The DNA of the CDR3 is TGCGCCAGCAGCCCCGTCAGGGTTCAAGAGACCCAGTACTTC. The encoded protein is CASSPVRVQETQYF.

The V call is TRBV2, the J call TRBJ2-7, with 8 nucleotides matching TRBD2. This CDR3 is built from 15 residues. Germline CDR1 reads SNHLY; CDR2 reads FYNNEI. J lost 1 base, V lost 7 bases, and 9 bases had no gene match. For the CDR3, the DNA is TGTGCCAGCAAAAATCGGGCTAGCGGGTCCTACGAGCAGTACTTC. As protein: CASKNRASGSYEQYF.

In this sample, this clonotype turned up many times. The gene calls are TRBV5-1 and TRBJ1-1; D may be TRBD1 (5 bases). Germline V gives CDR1 SGHRS, CDR2 YFSETQ. The CDR3 length is 15 residues. Trimming left V 4 bases short and J 1 base short, with 14 bases between. CDR3 protein: CASSPGAAPNTEAFF. The CDR3 DNA reads as TGCGCCAGCAGCCCCGGGGCCGCACCGAACACTGAAGCTTTCTTT.

This clonotype showed up many times. The V call is TRBV20-1, the J call TRBJ2-1; 9 bases agree with TRBD2. After removal of 0 bases from V and 6 bases from J, the junction contained 9 bases not matched to a gene. The V gene's germline CDR1 is DFQATT and CDR2 SNEGSKA (reference sequence). The CDR3 has 16 amino acids. The CDR3 coding sequence is TGCAGTGCTAGAGATTCAGATAGCGGGAGTGGCAATGAGCAGTTCTTC. This sequence encodes CSARDSDSGSGNEQFF.

This clonotype has a count of ten or more. The chain recombines TRBV6-1 with TRBJ2-1, with 11 bases aligning to TRBD2. Unmatched junction bases numbered 9, after V lost 5 bases and J lost 0 bases. The CDR3 is 18 amino acids. Germline CDR1 is MNHNS and CDR2 is SASEGT. The CDR3 nucleotides are TGTGCCAGCAGTAAAGGGGGACTAGCGGCAATCTCCTACAATGAGCAGTTCTTC. Its protein product is CASSKGGLAAISYNEQFF.

This clonotype appeared many times. The V call is TRBV3-1, the J call TRBJ1-2; D is ambiguous. The CDR3 sequence is 12 residues long. V lost 6 bases to trimming and J lost 5 bases, with 10 bases between them. From germline, CDR1 is LGHDT and CDR2 YNNKEL (reference sequence). CDR3 amino acids: CASSGSFYGYTF. In DNA, the CDR3 is TGTGCCAGCAGTGGCAGTTTTTATGGCTACACCTTC.

The chain recombines TRBV14 with TRBJ2-1; 9 positions agree with TRBD2. This CDR3 contains 16 residues. Looked up from germline, CDR1 is SGHDN and CDR2 is FVKESK. V shed 5 bases, J shed 1 base, and the junction held 6 bases outside the gene matches. The CDR3 nucleotides are TGTGCCAGCAGCGTTCGACTAGCGGATTCCTACAATGAGCAGTTCTTC. Translated: CASSVRLADSYNEQFF.

This clonotype showed up just a few times. The chain carries TRBV6-1 and TRBJ1-2, with TRBD1 as a possible D gene (5 bases). Germline values: CDR1 MNHNS, CDR2 SASEGT. V lost 2 bases to trimming and J lost 3 bases, with 10 bases between them. This CDR3 has 14 amino acids. The CDR3 reads CASSESGLYYGYTF. The CDR3 region has the DNA TGTGCCAGCAGTGAATCGGGGCTCTACTATGGCTACACCTTC.

This clonotype was counted many times. This chain joins TRBV4-2 and TRBJ1-4, with D maybe TRBD1 (5 bases). Germline CDR1 reads LGHNA; CDR2 reads YNFKEQ. The V and J ends lost 0 bases and 8 bases respectively, with 19 bases between them. The CDR3 has 17 amino acids. This chain's CDR3 is CASSQEASGGTKEKLFF. Here the CDR3 DNA reads TGTGCCAGCAGCCAAGAAGCCAGCGGGGGGACGAAAGAAAAACTGTTTTTT.